This T cell receptor (beta chain) was sequenced in a study of shared T cell receptors in the human thymus. The length of the CDR3 is 15 residues. In germline, CDR1 is SGDLS, CDR2 YYNGEE. The ends lost 0 bases at V and 0 bases at J; junction bases unmatched: 1. Method: immunoSEQ multiplex PCR; TCRdb's copy keeps in-frame clones and lacks some. In the table there are hundreds of thousands of clones, 80% to 90% of which are singletons. This sample was shared with a second study, whose subject was human thymus T cells. This second study says: Donors consisted of healthy Finnish infants (having corrective surgery for congenital heart defects). Resections were taken during corrective heart surgery, and the thymus tissue came from these. Seemingly biased V and J gene usage marked thymic and blood repertoires. What related research reported was that thymic repertoires overlapped highly among unrelated individuals.

This sequence joins TRBV9 and TRBJ2-3, with TRBD1 matching 7 bases. The clonotype originates from a boy younger than two with a congenital heart defect. Sequencing used thymocytes. CDR3 sequence reads: CASSVEGASTDTQYF. The CDR3 nucleotides read TGTGCCAGCAGCGTAGAGGGGGCTAGCACAGATACGCAGTATTTT.